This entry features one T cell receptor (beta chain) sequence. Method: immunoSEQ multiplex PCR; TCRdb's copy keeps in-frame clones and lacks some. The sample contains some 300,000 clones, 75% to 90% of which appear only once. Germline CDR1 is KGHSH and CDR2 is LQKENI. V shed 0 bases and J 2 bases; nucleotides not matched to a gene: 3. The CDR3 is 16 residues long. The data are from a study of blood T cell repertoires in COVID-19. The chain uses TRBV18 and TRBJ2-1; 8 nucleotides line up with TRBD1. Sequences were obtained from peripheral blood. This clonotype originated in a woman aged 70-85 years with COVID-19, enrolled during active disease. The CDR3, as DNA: TGTGCCAGCTCACCACCGACAGGGGTCCCCTACAATGAGCAGTTCTTC. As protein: CASSPPTGVPYNEQFF.